The 24 T cell receptor beta chains given below trace back to one sample, sequenced in a study of T cell repertoires in cytomegalovirus infection. TCRdb called the reads again in MiXCR, with one record for every CDR3 protein. The sample shows around 900,000 distinct CDR3 sequences, 25% to 40% of them seen only once. Which antigens these TCRs recognize remains unknown. Sequencing was performed on cultured CD8+ T cells from PBMCs, taken from culture after CMV antigen stimulation. The receptors derive from a human donor in good health (CMV status not recorded). Some clones in this sample may be carry-over from other donors' samples.

This clonotype was counted between two and nine times. The chain carries TRBV2 and TRBJ2-2, with no clear D. Germline-derived CDR1 and CDR2 are SNHLY and FYNNEI. This CDR3 contains 16 residues. With 1 base removed from V and 0 bases from J, the gap between germline ends came to 9 bases. CDR3 amino acids: CASSEVGIPNTGELFF. CDR3 DNA: TGTGCCAGCAGTGAAGTGGGAATTCCGAACACCGGGGAGCTGTTTTTT.

This clonotype was detected only a few times. This chain links TRBV11-2 with TRBJ1-4; D may be TRBD1 (5 bases). V was pared by 5 bases and J by 0 bases, with 16 bases between. The CDR3 is 17 amino acids. Germline CDR1 is SGHAT and CDR2 is FQNNGV. CDR3 loop: CASSLWGGTPTNEKLFF. The CDR3 DNA reads as TGTGCCAGCAGCCTTTGGGGGGGGACGCCAACTAATGAAAAACTGTTTTTT.

As to this clonotype: The junction departs from germline at one end; a sequencing error may be responsible. This chain connects TRBV3-1 to TRBJ1-1; D unclear. CDR1 LGHDT and CDR2 YNNKEL come from the germline V gene (reference sequence). The CDR3 contains 13 residues. CDR3: CVSSQGVGREAFF. CDR3 in DNA: TGTGTCAGCAGCCAAGGAGTGGGCCGAGAAGCTTTCTTT.

The chain carries TRBV20-1 and TRBJ1-2; tentatively, D is TRBD1 (5 bases). From germline, CDR1 is DFQATT and CDR2 SNEGSKA (reference sequence). The CDR3 is made up of 13 amino acids. V was trimmed by 6 bases and J by 2 bases, leaving 13 bases between them. This chain's CDR3 is CSASSGFNYGYTF. CDR3 DNA sequence: TGCAGTGCCTCTTCAGGGTTCAACTATGGCTACACCTTC.

The chain recombines TRBV27 with TRBJ2-7; 8 bases align to TRBD1. V lost 6 bases, J lost 4 bases, and 5 bases stayed unmatched. Germline V gene lookup returns CDR1 MNHEY and CDR2 SMNVEV (reference sequence). The CDR3 length is 13 residues. CDR3 bases: TGTGCCAGCAGAAGGACAGGGATGTACGAGCAGTACGTC. Translated: CASRRTGMYEQYV.

Remarks on this clonotype: A much larger clone sits a single nucleotide away, making a read error possible. V is TRBV7-9 and J is TRBJ1-2; D is possibly TRBD1 (6 bases). The V gene's germline CDR1 is SEHNR and CDR2 FQNEAQ (reference sequence). The CDR3 totals 13 residues. V was cut by 6 bases and J by 6 bases, with 14 bases left in between. CDR3 amino acids: CASSQGKVHGYTF. DNA for the CDR3: TGTGCCAGCAGTCAGGGGAAGGTTCATGGCTACACCTTC.

This clonotype was observed a few times. CDR3 nucleotide sequence: TGTGCCAGCAGTCAGGGGGGAAAGACCCAGTACTTC. Its translation is CASSQGGKTQYF. The rearrangement uses TRBV28 and TRBJ2-5; tentatively, D is TRBD1 (7 bases). Germline CDR1 is MDHEN and CDR2 is SYDVKM. The CDR3 length is 12 residues. V lost 5 bases, J lost 6 bases, and 10 bases lay in between.

This clonotype appeared many times. The chain has TRBV6-5 and TRBJ1-2; unclear D gene. CDR1 is MNHEY, CDR2 SVGAGI, per germline. The CDR3 covers 14 residues. V was trimmed by 4 bases and J by 3 bases, leaving 12 bases between them. The CDR3 here is CASSSLDGYYGYTF. The CDR3, as DNA: TGTGCCAGCAGTTCCCTGGACGGCTACTATGGCTACACCTTC.

This clonotype occurred once. The rearrangement uses TRBV19 and TRBJ2-5; TRBD1 is a possible D gene (6 bases). Trimming took off 0 bases at V and 2 bases at J, with 10 bases between the two ends. Germline CDR1 is LNHDA and CDR2 is SQIVND (reference sequence). The CDR3 sequence is 15 residues long. The CDR3 coding sequence is TGTGCCAGTAGTATAGATGGGGGCTGGCAAGAGACCCAGTACTTC. Its translation: CASSIDGGWQETQYF.

The gene calls are TRBV6-2 or TRBV6-3 and TRBJ2-7; tentatively, D is TRBD2 (5 bases). This CDR3 region has 15 residues. V lost 0 bases and J lost 0, with 9 bases in between. CDR1 and CDR2 (germline): MNHEY, SVGEGT. CDR3 amino acids: CASSYSLAGSYEQYV. The CDR3 DNA follows: TGTGCCAGCAGTTACTCCCTTGCGGGCTCCTACGAGCAGTACGTC.

In this sample, this clonotype turned up many times. Germline is not matched at one junction end, which may reflect a read error. The rearrangement uses TRBV20-1 and TRBJ2-2; D is perhaps TRBD1 (5 bases). CDR1 DFQATT and CDR2 SNEGSKA come from the germline V gene (reference sequence). The CDR3 totals 14 residues. The CDR3 loop is CSARDSANTGELFF. The CDR3 coding sequence is TGCAGTGCTCGAGACAGCGCGAACACCGGGGAGCTGTTTTTT.

The J gene is TRBJ2-7, the V gene TRBV7-6; either TRBD1 or TRBD2 may fit D (5 bases each). The CDR3 has 13 residues. Germline values: CDR1 SGHVS, CDR2 FNYEAQ. The germline V and J ends were trimmed by 5 bases and 6 bases, with 14 bases remaining between them. CDR3 in DNA: TGTGCCAGCAGCCCTGGGGGTAGTGGCGAGCAGTACTTC. Encoded protein: CASSPGGSGEQYF. The full variable domain, with the rest looked up from reference TRBV7-6 and TRBJ2-7, is GAGVSQSPRYKVTKRGQDVALRCDPISGHVSLYWYRQALGQGPEFLTYFNYEAQQDKSGLPNDRFSAERPEGSISTLTIQRTEQRDSAMYRCASSPGGSGEQYFGPGTRLTVT.

The chain combines TRBV6-5 with TRBJ1-1, with 7 nucleotides matching TRBD1. Looked up from germline, CDR1 is MNHEY and CDR2 is SVGAGI. Trimming cost V 0 bases and J 0 bases; bases outside gene matches: 4. This CDR3 contains 16 residues. CDR3 DNA sequence: TGTGCCAGCAGTTACTCGATGGGACAGCTGAACACTGAAGCTTTCTTT. Amino acids: CASSYSMGQLNTEAFF.

The chain couples TRBV14 to TRBJ2-7, with D uncertain. This CDR3 comprises 15 residues. V was trimmed by 4 bases and J by 1 base, leaving 14 bases between them. Looked up from germline, CDR1 is SGHDN and CDR2 is FVKESK. DNA for the CDR3: TGTGCCAGCAGCCCATCCGGACGGCCGTCCTACGAGCAGTACTTC. It yields the protein CASSPSGRPSYEQYF.

This clonotype was seen only a few times. CDR3 in amino acids: CASSLAGPLGRAMWQETQYF. The CDR3 DNA reads TGTGCCAGCAGCTTGGCCGGGCCTTTAGGCAGGGCGATGTGGCAAGAGACCCAGTACTTC. The gene calls are TRBV5-4 and TRBJ2-5; D possibly corresponds to TRBD1 (5 bases). The length of the CDR3 is 20 residues. Trimming took off 0 bases at V and 2 bases at J, with 26 bases between the two ends. From germline, CDR1 is SGHNT and CDR2 YYREEE (reference sequence).

The chain has TRBV2 and TRBJ2-7, with D perhaps given as TRBD1 or TRBD2 (5 bases each). The CDR3 is 13 amino acids. The V gene's germline CDR1 is SNHLY and CDR2 FYNNEI. Trimming left V 5 bases short and J 6 bases short, with 14 bases between. The CDR3 here is CASSKGPEAEQYF. The CDR3 region has the DNA TGTGCCAGCAGTAAGGGACCTGAGGCCGAGCAGTACTTC.

This sequence joins TRBV2 and TRBJ2-5; 8 nucleotides agree with TRBD1. The V and J ends lost 5 bases and 5 bases, in that order; junction bases with no gene match: 7. CDR3 length equals 14 residues. CDR1 is SNHLY, CDR2 FYNNEI, per germline. CDR3 DNA sequence: TGTGCCAGCAGTCGACAGGGGCCGGATGAGACCCAGTACTTC. This encodes CASSRQGPDETQYF.

The V gene is TRBV2, the J gene TRBJ1-6, with unresolved D. Trimming removed 9 bases from V and 6 bases from J, with 6 bases in between. CDR1 and CDR2 (germline): SNHLY, FYNNEI. There are 11 residues in the CDR3. CDR3 loop: CASLGNSPLHF. The CDR3 bases are TGTGCCAGTTTGGGTAATTCACCCCTCCACTTT.

The V and J genes are TRBV7-9 and TRBJ2-3, with TRBD2 matching 11 bases. After removal of 5 bases from V and 0 bases from J, the junction contained 13 bases not matched to a gene. Germline CDR1 SEHNR, CDR2 FQNEAQ (reference sequence). This CDR3 spans 19 amino acids. The DNA of the CDR3 is TGTGCCAGCAGCCCAACAGGGACTAGCGGAGCTTTTAGCACAGATACGCAGTATTTT. It codes for CASSPTGTSGAFSTDTQYF.

This clonotype was detected many times. The chain recombines TRBV7-8 with TRBJ2-7; tentative D call: TRBD2 (6 bases). The V end lost 11 bases, the J end lost 1 base, and 12 bases lay between the germline ends. Germline V gene data show CDR1 as SGHVS and CDR2 as FQNEAQ. The CDR3 runs to 12 residues. In DNA form, the CDR3 reads TGTGCCGCGGGGTATAGTTCCTACGAGCAGTACGTC. Residues: CAAGYSSYEQYV.

The chain joins TRBV7-6 to TRBJ2-2; TRBD1 matches at 7 bases. CDR1 and CDR2 from the germline V gene are SGHVS and FNYEAQ. Unmatched junction bases numbered 1, after V lost 0 bases and J lost 6 bases. The CDR3 is 14 residues long. This CDR3 reads CASSLATGPGELFF. The CDR3 DNA reads TGTGCCAGCAGCTTAGCGACAGGGCCCGGGGAGCTGTTTTTT.

The rearrangement links TRBV5-1 to TRBJ1-2; D possibly corresponds to TRBD1 (6 bases). The CDR3 spans 15 residues. Deletions cut 0 bases from V and 4 bases from J, with 13 bases between. CDR1 and CDR2 (germline): SGHRS, YFSETQ. The CDR3 DNA sequence: TGCGCCAGCAGCTTGGGTGCAGACAGGACCTATGGCTACACCTTC. Translated: CASSLGADRTYGYTF.

In this sample, this clonotype turned up a few times. The chain has TRBV7-9 and TRBJ2-7; a weak D match, TRBD2 (5 bases). The germline V gene encodes CDR1 SEHNR and CDR2 FQNEAQ (reference sequence). The ends were cut back, 9 bases at V and 0 bases at J, with 33 bases in the middle. The CDR3 has 20 amino acids. In nucleotides, the CDR3 is TGTGCCAGATCACACCGAGGGCTGCGTGACCGGCCCCTAAGCTCCTACGAGCAGTACTTC. It encodes CARSHRGLRDRPLSSYEQYF.

On this clonotype: A much larger clonotype is one base distant, so this may be a read error. The rearrangement uses TRBV7-9 and TRBJ2-1; TRBD2 matches 15 bases. There are 15 residues in the CDR3. Per germline, CDR1 SEHNR and CDR2 FQNEAQ (reference sequence). V was pared by 4 bases and J by 6 bases, with 1 base of the junction left unmatched. CDR3 DNA sequence: TGTGCCAGCAGCTGGACTAGCGGGGGGGCCAATGAGCAGTTCTTC. Translated, it gives CASSWTSGGANEQFF.